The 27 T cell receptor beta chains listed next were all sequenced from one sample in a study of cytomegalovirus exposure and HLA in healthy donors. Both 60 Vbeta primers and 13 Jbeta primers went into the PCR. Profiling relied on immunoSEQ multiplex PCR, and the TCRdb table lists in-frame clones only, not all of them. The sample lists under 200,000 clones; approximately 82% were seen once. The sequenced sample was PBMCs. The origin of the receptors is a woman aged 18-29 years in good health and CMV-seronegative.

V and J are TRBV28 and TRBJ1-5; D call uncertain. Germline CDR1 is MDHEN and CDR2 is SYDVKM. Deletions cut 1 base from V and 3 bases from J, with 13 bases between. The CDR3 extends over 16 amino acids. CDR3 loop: CASSLLMVGDNQPQHF. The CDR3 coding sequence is TGTGCCAGCAGTTTATTGATGGTCGGGGACAATCAGCCCCAGCATTTT.

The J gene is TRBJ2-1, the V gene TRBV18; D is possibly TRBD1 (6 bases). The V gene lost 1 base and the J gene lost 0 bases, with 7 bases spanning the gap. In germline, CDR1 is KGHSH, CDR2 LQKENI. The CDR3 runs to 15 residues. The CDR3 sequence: CASSPQGGSYNEQFF. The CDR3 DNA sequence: TGTGCCAGCTCACCACAAGGGGGCTCCTACAATGAGCAGTTCTTC.

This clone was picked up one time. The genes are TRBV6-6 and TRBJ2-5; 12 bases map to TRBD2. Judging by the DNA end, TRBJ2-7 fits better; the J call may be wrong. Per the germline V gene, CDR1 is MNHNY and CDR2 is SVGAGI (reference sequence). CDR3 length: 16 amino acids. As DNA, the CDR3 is TGTGCCAGCAGTTCCCTGACTAGCGGGAGCTCCTACGAGCAGTACTTC. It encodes CASSSLTSGSSYEQYF.

The CDR3 sequence is CASRAGLSTGELFF. In DNA, the CDR3 is TGTGCCAGCAGGGCGGGACTATCCACCGGGGAGCTGTTTTTT. The rearrangement uses TRBV6-5 and TRBJ2-2, with 7 bases aligning to TRBD2. The V gene's germline CDR1 is MNHEY and CDR2 SVGAGI. The CDR3 extends over 14 amino acids. V dropped 6 bases and J dropped 4; count of bases not matched to a gene: 5.

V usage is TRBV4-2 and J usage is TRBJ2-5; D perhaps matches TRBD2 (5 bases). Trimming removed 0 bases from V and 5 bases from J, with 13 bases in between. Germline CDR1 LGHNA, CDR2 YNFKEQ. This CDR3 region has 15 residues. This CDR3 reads CASSQDEASWETQYF. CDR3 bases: TGTGCCAGCAGCCAAGATGAGGCTAGCTGGGAGACCCAGTACTTC.

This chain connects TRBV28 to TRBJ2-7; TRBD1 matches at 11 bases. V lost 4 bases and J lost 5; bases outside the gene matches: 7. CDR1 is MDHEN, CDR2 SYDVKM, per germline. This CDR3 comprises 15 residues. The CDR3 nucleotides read TGTGCCAGCAGTTGGGGACAGGGGGTATTCCACGAGCAGTACTTC. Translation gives CASSWGQGVFHEQYF.

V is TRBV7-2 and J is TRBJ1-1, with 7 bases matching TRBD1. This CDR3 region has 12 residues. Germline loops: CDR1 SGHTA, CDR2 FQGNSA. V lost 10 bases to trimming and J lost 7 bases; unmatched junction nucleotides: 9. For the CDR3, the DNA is TGTGCCATTCTGGGGACAGCCGTTGAAGCTTTCTTT. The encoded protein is CAILGTAVEAFF.

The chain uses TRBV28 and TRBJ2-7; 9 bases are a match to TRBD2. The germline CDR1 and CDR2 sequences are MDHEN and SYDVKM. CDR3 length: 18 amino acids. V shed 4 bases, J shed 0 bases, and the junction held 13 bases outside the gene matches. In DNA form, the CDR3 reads TGTGCCAGCAGTTGGCCACCCACCGGTAGCGGGAGCTCCTACGAGCAGTACGTC. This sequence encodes CASSWPPTGSGSSYEQYV.

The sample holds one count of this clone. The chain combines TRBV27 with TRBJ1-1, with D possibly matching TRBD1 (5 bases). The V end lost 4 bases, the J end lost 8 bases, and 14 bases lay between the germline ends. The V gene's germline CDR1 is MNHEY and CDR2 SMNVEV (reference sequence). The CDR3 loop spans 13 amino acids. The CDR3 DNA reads TGTGCCAGCAGTTGGGGCAGAGAGATAGAAGCTTTCTTT. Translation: CASSWGREIEAFF.

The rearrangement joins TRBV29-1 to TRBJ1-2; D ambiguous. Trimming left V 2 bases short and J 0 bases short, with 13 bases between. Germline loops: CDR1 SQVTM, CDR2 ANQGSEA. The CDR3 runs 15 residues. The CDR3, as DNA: TGCAGCGTTGAAAGGCCCCAGGCAGCTAACTATGGCTACACCTTC. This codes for CSVERPQAANYGYTF. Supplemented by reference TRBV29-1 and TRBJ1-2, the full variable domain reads SAVISQKPSRDICQRGTSLTIQCQVDSQVTMMFWYRQQPGQSLTLIATANQGSEATYESGFVIDKFPISRPNLTFSTLTVSNMSPEDSSIYLCSVERPQAANYGYTFGSGTRLTVV.

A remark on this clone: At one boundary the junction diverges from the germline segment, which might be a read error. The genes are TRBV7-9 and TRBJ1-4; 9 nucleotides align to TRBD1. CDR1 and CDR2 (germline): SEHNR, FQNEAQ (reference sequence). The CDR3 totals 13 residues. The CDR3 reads CSSTGQGNEKLFF. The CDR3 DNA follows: TGTTCCAGCACAGGACAGGGGAATGAAAAACTGTTTTTT.

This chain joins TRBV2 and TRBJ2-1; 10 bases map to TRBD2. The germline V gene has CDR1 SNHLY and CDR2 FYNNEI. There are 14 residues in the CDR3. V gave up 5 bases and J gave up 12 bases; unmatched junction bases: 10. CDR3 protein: CASSLKSLAGVQFF. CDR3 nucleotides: TGTGCCAGCAGTCTGAAGTCCCTAGCGGGAGTGCAGTTCTTC.

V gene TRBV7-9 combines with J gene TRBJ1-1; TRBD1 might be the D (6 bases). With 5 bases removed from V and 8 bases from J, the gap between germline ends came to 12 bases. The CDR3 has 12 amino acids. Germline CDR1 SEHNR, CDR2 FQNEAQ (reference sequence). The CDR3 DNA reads TGTGCCAGCAGCGCGAACGACAGGGAAGCTTTCTTT. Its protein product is CASSANDREAFF.

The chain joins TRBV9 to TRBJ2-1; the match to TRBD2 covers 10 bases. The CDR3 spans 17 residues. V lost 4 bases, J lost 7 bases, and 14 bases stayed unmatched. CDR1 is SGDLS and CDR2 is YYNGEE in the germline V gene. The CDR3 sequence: CASSPSVGLAGENEQFF. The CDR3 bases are TGTGCCAGCAGCCCATCCGTAGGGCTAGCGGGAGAGAATGAGCAGTTCTTC.

The CDR3 loop reads CASSLDRVGRGTYNEQFF. CDR3 in DNA: TGTGCCAGCAGCTTAGATAGGGTCGGGAGAGGAACCTACAATGAGCAGTTCTTC. V gene TRBV11-2 combines with J gene TRBJ2-1, with D possibly being TRBD2 (6 bases). Trimming removed 0 bases at V and 2 bases at J, with 17 bases between. Germline V CDR1 and CDR2: SGHAT, FQNNGV. The CDR3 contains 18 residues.

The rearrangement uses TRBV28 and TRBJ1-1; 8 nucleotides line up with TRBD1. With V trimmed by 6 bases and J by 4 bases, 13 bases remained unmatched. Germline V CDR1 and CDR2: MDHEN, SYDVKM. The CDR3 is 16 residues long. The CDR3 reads CASSTMTGEWSTEAFF. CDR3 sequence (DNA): TGTGCCAGCAGCACCATGACAGGGGAATGGAGCACTGAAGCTTTCTTT.

This CDR3 reads CASSSMDRGPDTQYF. CDR3 DNA sequence: TGTGCCAGCAGCTCGATGGACAGGGGGCCAGATACGCAGTATTTT. This chain uses TRBV13 with TRBJ2-3; 11 positions match TRBD1. The CDR3 is made up of 15 amino acids. Trimming took 4 bases from V and 4 from J; bases not matched to a gene: 4. In germline, CDR1 is PRHDT, CDR2 FYEKMQ (reference sequence).

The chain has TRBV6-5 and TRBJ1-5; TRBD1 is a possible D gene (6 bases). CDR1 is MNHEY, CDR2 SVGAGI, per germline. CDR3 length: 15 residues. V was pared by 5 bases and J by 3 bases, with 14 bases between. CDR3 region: CASSPFRGNNQPQHF. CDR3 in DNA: TGTGCCAGCAGTCCGTTCAGGGGTAACAATCAGCCCCAGCATTTT.

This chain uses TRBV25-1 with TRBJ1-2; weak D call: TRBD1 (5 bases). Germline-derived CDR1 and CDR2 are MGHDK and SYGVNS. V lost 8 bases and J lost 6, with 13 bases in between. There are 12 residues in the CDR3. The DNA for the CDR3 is TGTGCCAGCGGCGGCAGGGAAAATGGCTACACCTTC. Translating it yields CASGGRENGYTF.

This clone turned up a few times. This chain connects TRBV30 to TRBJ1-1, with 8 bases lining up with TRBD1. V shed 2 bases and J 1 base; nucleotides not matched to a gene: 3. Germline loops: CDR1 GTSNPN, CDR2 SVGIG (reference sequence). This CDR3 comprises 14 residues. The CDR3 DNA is TGTGCCTGGAGTACTGGGACAGGGAACACTGAAGCTTTCTTT. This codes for CAWSTGTGNTEAFF.

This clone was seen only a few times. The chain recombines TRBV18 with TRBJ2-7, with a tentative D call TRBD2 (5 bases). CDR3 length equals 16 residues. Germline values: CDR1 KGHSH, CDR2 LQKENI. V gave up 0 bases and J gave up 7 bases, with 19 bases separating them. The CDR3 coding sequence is TGTGCCAGCTCACCACCCTCGGCAGGTGCGGGCAGGGAGCAGTACTTC. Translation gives CASSPPSAGAGREQYF.

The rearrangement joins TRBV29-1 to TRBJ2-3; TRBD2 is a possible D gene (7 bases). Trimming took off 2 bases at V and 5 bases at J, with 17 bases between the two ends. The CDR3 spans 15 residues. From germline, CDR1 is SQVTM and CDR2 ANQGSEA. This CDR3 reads CSVEFAQGRVDTQYF. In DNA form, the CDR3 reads TGCAGCGTTGAATTCGCTCAGGGGAGGGTAGATACGCAGTATTTT.

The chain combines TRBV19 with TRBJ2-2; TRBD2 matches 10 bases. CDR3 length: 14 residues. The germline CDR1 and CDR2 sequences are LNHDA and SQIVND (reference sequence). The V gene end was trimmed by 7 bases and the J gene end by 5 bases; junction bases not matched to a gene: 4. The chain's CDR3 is CASIEAGGTGELFF. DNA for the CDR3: TGTGCCAGTATTGAAGCGGGAGGGACCGGGGAGCTGTTTTTT. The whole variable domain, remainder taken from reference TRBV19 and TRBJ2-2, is DGGITQSPKYLFRKEGQNVTLSCEQNLNHDAMYWYRQDPGQGLRLIYYSQIVNDFQKGDIAEGYSVSREKKESFPLTVTSAQKNPTAFYLCASIEAGGTGELFFGEGSRLTVL.

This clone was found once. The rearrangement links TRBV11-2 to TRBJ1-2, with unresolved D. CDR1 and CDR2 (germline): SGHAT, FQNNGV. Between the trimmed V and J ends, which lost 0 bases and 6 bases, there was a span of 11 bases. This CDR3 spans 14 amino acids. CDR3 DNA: TGTGCCAGCAGCTTAGAGGGCAGTTCGAATGGCTACACCTTC. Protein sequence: CASSLEGSSNGYTF.

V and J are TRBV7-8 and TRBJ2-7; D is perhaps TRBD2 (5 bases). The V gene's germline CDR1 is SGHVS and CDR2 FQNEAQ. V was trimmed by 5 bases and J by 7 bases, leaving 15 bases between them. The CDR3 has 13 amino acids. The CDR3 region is CASSADYPIEQYV. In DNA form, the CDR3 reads TGTGCCAGCAGCGCCGACTATCCGATAGAGCAGTACGTC.

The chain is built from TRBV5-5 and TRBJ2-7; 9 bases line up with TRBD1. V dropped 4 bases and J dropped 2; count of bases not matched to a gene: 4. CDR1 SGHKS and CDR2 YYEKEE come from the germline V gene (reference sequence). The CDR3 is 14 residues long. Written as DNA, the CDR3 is TGTGCCAGCAGCATGGGACAGGGTCCCTACGAGCAGTACTTC. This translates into CASSMGQGPYEQYF.

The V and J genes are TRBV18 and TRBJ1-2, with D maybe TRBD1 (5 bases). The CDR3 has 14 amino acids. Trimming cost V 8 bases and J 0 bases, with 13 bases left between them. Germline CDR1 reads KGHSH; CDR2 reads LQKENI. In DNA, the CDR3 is TGTGCCAGCACACTTGGGGCTTCTAACTATGGCTACACCTTC. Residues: CASTLGASNYGYTF.